Below, 2 T cell receptor beta chains from the same sample are listed, as sequenced in a study of T cell repertoires in cytomegalovirus infection. These receptors' targets are unknown. TCRdb passed the reads through MiXCR, listing each CDR3 protein once. In the table there are 700,000 to 900,000 distinct CDR3 sequences, 25% to 30% of which are singletons. The specimen was cultured CD8+ T cells from PBMCs, collected from culture after CMV antigen stimulation. These receptors all come from a human donor in good health (CMV status not recorded). Some clones in this sample may be carry-over from other donors' samples.

This rearrangement joins TRBV15 to TRBJ2-2, with D possibly being TRBD1 (6 bases). Trimming shortened V by 5 bases and J by 1 base, and 11 bases separated the two germline ends. Germline V lookup: CDR1 LNHNV, CDR2 YYDKDF (reference sequence). The CDR3 extends over 15 amino acids. The CDR3 nucleotides are TGTGCCACCAGCCCGGGACACCTGAACACCGGGGAGCTGTTTTTT. Its translation: CATSPGHLNTGELFF.

Only a few counts were recorded for this clonotype. This chain connects TRBV9 to TRBJ1-6; 10 bases fit TRBD1. After removal of 4 bases from V and 10 bases from J, the junction contained 8 bases not matched to a gene. This CDR3 spans 15 amino acids. Per germline, CDR1 SGDLS and CDR2 YYNGEE. This CDR3 is CASSPTGTGDSPLHF. Here the CDR3 DNA reads TGTGCCAGCAGCCCCACCGGGACAGGGGACTCACCCCTCCACTTT.